This TCR beta chain comes out of a study of vaccination and CD4 T cells after COVID-19. The wider study: In the convalescent group, nasal swab PCR was SARS-CoV-2 positive; some 10 cases were mild and one severe. Overlapping spike pools from SARS-CoV-2 and HCoV-NL63, HCoV-OC43 and HCoV-229E served as culture stimuli. Study-wide results and limits: Spike mono-reactivity was found in 304 of the 307 vaccine-specific clones identified in convalescent patients.

Treatment: roughly ten-day PBMC culture with coronavirus spike peptide pools or control peptides (ViraFEST assay). Remarks on this clonotype: The antigen is not known.

Scientists ran DNA taken from cultured CD4+ T cells through the Oncomine TCR Beta short-read assay for sequencing. TCRdb passed the PCR reads through MiXCR, listing each CDR3 protein once. Here the sample spans about 13,000 distinct CDR3 sequences, approximately 52% being singletons. Germline V lookup: CDR1 LNHNV, CDR2 YYDKDF (reference sequence). The ends lost 3 bases at V and 1 base at J; junction bases unmatched: 10. CDR3 size: 17 residues. This receptor was taken from a human donor who had recovered from COVID-19. The sequencing sample was made of CD4+ T cells from blood, cultured in vitro. V usage is TRBV15 and J usage is TRBJ1-2; 8 nucleotides align to TRBD1. CDR3 DNA: TGTGCCACCAGCAGGGACTCGACAGGGGAGGGTAACTATGGCTACACCTTC. It specifies CATSRDSTGEGNYGYTF. Combining the CDR3 with reference TRBV15 and TRBJ1-2 gives the whole variable domain DAMVIQNPRYQVTQFGKPVTLSCSQTLNHNVMYWYQQKSSQAPKLLFHYYDKDFNNEADTPDNFQSRRPNTSFCFLDIRSPGLGDTAMYLCATSRDSTGEGNYGYTFGSGTRLTVV.